Shown below are 28 T cell receptor beta chains from a single sample sequenced in a study of CD8+ T cells in alopecia areata. Sequencing templates came from extracted RNA that was reverse transcribed into cDNA. Some clones are missing from TCRdb's copy, which holds only in-frame ones; the method was immunoSEQ multiplex PCR. The repertoire consists of 110,000 or so clones, with less than 45% occurring once and the leading ten covering roughly 3.3%. The sequencing input was CD4+ T cells sorted from blood. Source of these receptors: a human donor with alopecia areata.

The chain couples TRBV25-1 to TRBJ2-7, with D perhaps matching TRBD2 (5 bases). The germline V gene has CDR1 MGHDK and CDR2 SYGVNS. The germline V and J ends were trimmed by 6 bases and 2 bases, with 17 bases remaining between them. This CDR3 comprises 15 residues. DNA for the CDR3: TGTGCCAGCAGCCGAGAGGGTGGAAGAACCTACGAGCAGTACTTC. It yields the protein CASSREGGRTYEQYF.

This clone was detected only a few times. The V and J genes are TRBV29-1 and TRBJ2-7; tentatively, D is TRBD1 (6 bases). This CDR3 contains 12 residues. Germline assignment: CDR1 SQVTM and CDR2 ANQGSEA. V was pared by 4 bases and J by 5 bases, with 12 bases between. CDR3 nucleotides: TGCAGCGTTGTCAGGGGTGGAAACGAGCAGTACTTC. Amino acid sequence: CSVVRGGNEQYF.

The V gene is TRBV2, the J gene TRBJ1-5, with D hard to call. Germline CDR1 SNHLY, CDR2 FYNNEI. Trimming took off 10 bases at V and 7 bases at J, with 17 bases between the two ends. The CDR3 spans 13 residues. CDR3 DNA: TGTGCCACCAGCTATGCCAACGGACAGCCCCAGCATTTT. This gives the protein CATSYANGQPQHF.

This clone was counted only a few times. This rearrangement joins TRBV19 to TRBJ1-1; D gene ambiguous. The germline V gene encodes CDR1 LNHDA and CDR2 SQIVND (reference sequence). The CDR3 has 13 residues. V dropped 3 bases and J dropped 3 bases, with 8 bases sitting between them. CDR3 protein: CASSMTVDTEAFF. Here the CDR3 DNA reads TGTGCCAGTAGTATGACGGTGGACACTGAAGCTTTCTTT.

V is TRBV7-8 and J is TRBJ2-3, with D hard to call. This CDR3 has 14 amino acids. Trimming left V 0 bases short and J 0 bases short, with 4 bases between. The germline CDR1 and CDR2 sequences are SGHVS and FQNEAQ. The CDR3 region is CASSLAGSTDTQYF. For the CDR3, the DNA is TGTGCCAGCAGCTTAGCCGGCAGCACAGATACGCAGTATTTT.

This clone was observed a single time. The chain recombines TRBV18 with TRBJ1-5; D might be TRBD1 (5 bases). The CDR3 length is 13 residues. Trimming stripped 4 bases from V and 7 bases from J, with 11 bases between. The germline V gene has CDR1 KGHSH and CDR2 LQKENI. For the CDR3, the DNA is TGTGCCAGCTCACAGGGGCTTGAACAGCCCCAGCATTTT. Protein: CASSQGLEQPQHF.

This clone turned up a few times. This chain links TRBV7-9 with TRBJ2-7; maybe TRBD1 (5 bases). The CDR3 consists of 13 residues. Trimming cost V 4 bases and J 2 bases, with 9 bases left between them. Germline V CDR1 and CDR2: SEHNR, FQNEAQ (reference sequence). CDR3 DNA: TGTGCCAGCAGCTCCGGCAGGGCCTACGAGCAGTACTTC. It yields the protein CASSSGRAYEQYF.

This clone was seen more than once but under ten times. This chain joins TRBV18 and TRBJ1-3, with D maybe TRBD1 (5 bases). Trimming removed 3 bases from V and 4 bases from J, with 16 bases in between. The CDR3 has 16 amino acids. Germline assignment: CDR1 KGHSH and CDR2 LQKENI. The CDR3 loop reads CASSPSGQPQGNTIYF. In nucleotides, the CDR3 is TGTGCCAGCTCACCGTCCGGACAACCACAGGGAAACACCATATATTTT.

The chain combines TRBV2 with TRBJ1-1, with TRBD1 matching over 8 bases. Unmatched junction bases numbered 7, after V lost 2 bases and J lost 5 bases. CDR1 is SNHLY and CDR2 is FYNNEI in the germline V gene. The CDR3 contains 15 residues. The CDR3 sequence: CASSEFRGRGTEAFF. For the CDR3, the DNA is TGTGCCAGCAGTGAATTCAGGGGGCGTGGGACTGAAGCTTTCTTT. Full variable domain (rest looked up from reference TRBV2 and TRBJ1-1): EPEVTQTPSHQVTQMGQEVILRCVPISNHLYFYWYRQILGQKVEFLVSFYNNEISEKSEIFDDQFSVERPDGSNFTLKIRSTKLEDSAMYFCASSEFRGRGTEAFFGQGTRLTVV.

The chain uses TRBV5-1 and TRBJ2-2, with a possible D match to TRBD2 (6 bases). Per germline, CDR1 SGHRS and CDR2 YFSETQ. The V end lost 3 bases, the J end lost 3 bases, and 15 bases lay between the germline ends. There are 16 residues in the CDR3. The CDR3 DNA reads as TGCGCCAGCAGCTCGGGCCGGGGGACCTACACCGGGGAGCTGTTTTTT. Protein sequence: CASSSGRGTYTGELFF.

V gene TRBV28 combines with J gene TRBJ1-4; unclear D gene. The germline CDR1 and CDR2 sequences are MDHEN and SYDVKM. The CDR3 loop spans 12 amino acids. V shed 2 bases and J shed 8 bases, with 6 bases lying between them. CDR3 in amino acids: CASSLRGEKLFF. The CDR3 region has the DNA TGTGCCAGCAGTTTACGCGGGGAAAAACTGTTTTTT.

This clone showed up just a few times. The V gene is TRBV6-5, the J gene TRBJ2-1; 13 nucleotides align to TRBD2. Germline CDR1 reads MNHEY; CDR2 reads SVGAGI. CDR3 length: 16 residues. V lost 3 bases to trimming and J lost 9 bases; unmatched junction nucleotides: 8. CDR3 amino acids: CASSYLLAGGPGEQFF. CDR3 nucleotides: TGTGCCAGCAGTTATCTACTAGCGGGAGGGCCAGGTGAGCAGTTCTTC.

CDR3 bases: TGTGCCAGCAGAGCATGGACAGGTAATCAGCCCCAGCATTTT. It specifies CASRAWTGNQPQHF. The chain has TRBV28 and TRBJ1-5; 7 positions agree with TRBD1. The CDR3 contains 14 residues. Germline V gives CDR1 MDHEN, CDR2 SYDVKM. V trimming: 6 bases; J trimming: 4 bases; junction bases outside the gene matches: 6.

The chain is built from TRBV29-1 and TRBJ2-1; TRBD2 agrees at 7 bases. CDR1 and CDR2 from the germline V gene are SQVTM and ANQGSEA. Trimming took 5 bases from V and 8 from J; bases not matched to a gene: 9. The CDR3 spans 13 residues. The CDR3 is CSVNSGTKDEQFF. CDR3 in DNA: TGCAGCGTTAACTCCGGGACTAAGGATGAGCAGTTCTTC.

The chain is built from TRBV15 and TRBJ2-5, with D maybe TRBD1 (5 bases). Trimming left V 0 bases short and J 1 base short, with 6 bases between. The germline CDR1 and CDR2 sequences are LNHNV and YYDKDF (reference sequence). The CDR3 sequence is 14 residues long. CDR3 sequence: CATSRDRAQETQYF. The DNA of the CDR3 is TGTGCCACCAGCAGAGACAGGGCCCAAGAGACCCAGTACTTC. Variable domain in full (rest from reference TRBV15 and TRBJ2-5): DAMVIQNPRYQVTQFGKPVTLSCSQTLNHNVMYWYQQKSSQAPKLLFHYYDKDFNNEADTPDNFQSRRPNTSFCFLDIRSPGLGDTAMYLCATSRDRAQETQYFGPGTRLLVL.

The chain carries TRBV11-2 and TRBJ2-6; 9 bases match TRBD1. This CDR3 comprises 17 residues. With 3 bases clipped from V and 3 bases from J, the junction kept 6 bases outside the gene matches. Germline V gene lookup returns CDR1 SGHAT and CDR2 FQNNGV. Here the CDR3 DNA reads TGTGCCAGCAGCTTTGGGACAGGGAAGATTGGGGCCAACGTCCTGACTTTC. Translation: CASSFGTGKIGANVLTF.

In regard to this clone: The sample carries other DNA sequences with the same CDR3. The chain links TRBV29-1 to TRBJ2-2; D call uncertain. The V end was cut by 4 bases, the J end by 4 bases, with 4 bases between. CDR1 SQVTM and CDR2 ANQGSEA come from the germline V gene. The CDR3 has 11 amino acids. This CDR3 is CSVGGTGELFF. CDR3 sequence (DNA): TGCAGCGTTGGGGGCACCGGGGAGCTGTTTTTT.

This chain joins TRBV11-2 and TRBJ1-1, with 9 bases identical to TRBD1. The CDR3 runs to 17 residues. The V segment lost 3 bases and the J segment 0 bases; nucleotides outside the gene matches: 8. The germline V gene has CDR1 SGHAT and CDR2 FQNNGV. Here the CDR3 DNA reads TGTGCCAGCAGCTTCTCCGTGGGGACAGGGATGAACACTGAAGCTTTCTTT. The encoded protein is CASSFSVGTGMNTEAFF.

This clone has only a few counts. The J gene is TRBJ2-2, the V gene TRBV11-3, with 9 bases that match TRBD2. V lost 3 bases to trimming and J lost 6 bases; unmatched junction nucleotides: 11. Germline lookup yields CDR1 SGHNT and CDR2 YENEEA. The CDR3 totals 17 residues. The CDR3 DNA follows: TGTGCCAGCAGCTTGGGTTTCGGGACTAGCATCCCCGGGGAGCTGTTTTTT. This sequence encodes CASSLGFGTSIPGELFF. Together with reference TRBV11-3 and TRBJ2-2, the CDR3 gives the full variable domain: EAGVVQSPRYKIIEKKQPVAFWCNPISGHNTLYWYLQNLGQGPELLIRYENEEAVDDSQLPKDRFSAERLKGVDSTLKIQPAELGDSAVYLCASSLGFGTSIPGELFFGEGSRLTVL.

V gene TRBV4-3 combines with J gene TRBJ2-1; TRBD2 agrees at 10 bases. CDR3 length equals 17 residues. Germline trimming cut 0 bases from V and 7 bases from J; bases unmatched to any gene: 9. Germline V CDR1 and CDR2: LGHNA, YSLEER. CDR3 residues: CASSQDHASGRINEQFF. The DNA of the CDR3 is TGCGCCAGCAGCCAAGATCACGCTAGCGGGAGAATTAATGAGCAGTTCTTC.

As for this clone: This sample includes further DNA sequences coding for the same CDR3. The CDR3, as DNA: TGCAGTGCAAGCCAGGGAAACGAGCAGTACTTC. This encodes CSASQGNEQYF. The chain links TRBV20-1 to TRBJ2-7; TRBD1 might be the D (5 bases). CDR3 length: 11 residues. With 6 bases removed from V and 5 bases from J, the gap between germline ends came to 11 bases. The germline V gene has CDR1 DFQATT and CDR2 SNEGSKA (reference sequence).

The chain employs TRBV7-9 and TRBJ2-7; the D gene is possibly TRBD1 (6 bases). Between the trimmed V and J ends, which lost 6 bases and 6 bases, there was a span of 9 bases. Germline CDR1 SEHNR, CDR2 FQNEAQ (reference sequence). This CDR3 contains 11 residues. CDR3 in amino acids: CASSVGGEQYF. The CDR3 bases are TGTGCCAGCAGTGTAGGGGGCGAGCAGTACTTC.

This clone was counted a few times. The chain employs TRBV29-1 and TRBJ2-3, with 9 bases that match TRBD2. Germline-derived CDR1 and CDR2 are SQVTM and ANQGSEA. The CDR3 runs 12 residues. Here the CDR3 DNA reads TGCGGTGGCGGGGGGGGTACAGATACGCAGTATTTT. Its translation: CGGGGGTDTQYF.

This chain links TRBV19 with TRBJ2-7; weak D call: TRBD2 (6 bases). The V and J ends lost 9 bases and 2 bases respectively, with 17 bases between them. This CDR3 contains 14 residues. Looked up from germline, CDR1 is LNHDA and CDR2 is SQIVND (reference sequence). The CDR3 sequence is CASGGQGGTYEQYF. The CDR3 coding sequence is TGTGCCAGCGGTGGGCAGGGAGGCACCTACGAGCAGTACTTC.

This chain links TRBV27 with TRBJ2-7, with TRBD2 identical over 11 bases. Germline V gene lookup returns CDR1 MNHEY and CDR2 SMNVEV (reference sequence). This CDR3 spans 18 amino acids. V shed 0 bases and J 5 bases; nucleotides not matched to a gene: 12. The CDR3: CASSLSPAGSGRVNEQYF. The CDR3 DNA is TGTGCCAGCAGTTTATCCCCCGCGGGTAGCGGGAGGGTGAACGAGCAGTACTTC.

Only a few counts were recorded for this clone. The chain is built from TRBV18 and TRBJ2-7; 9 nucleotides align to TRBD1. The CDR3 consists of 15 residues. Germline values: CDR1 KGHSH, CDR2 LQKENI. V was clipped by 5 bases and J by 2 bases; unmatched bases: 7. The CDR3 sequence: CASSSSGTGTYEQYF. CDR3 nucleotides: TGTGCCAGCTCATCATCCGGGACAGGGACCTACGAGCAGTACTTC.

This clone was counted only a few times. The chain uses TRBV10-3 and TRBJ1-1; tentatively, D is TRBD1 (6 bases). Germline CDR1 and CDR2: ENHRY and SYGVKD. V dropped 10 bases and J dropped 2 bases, with 14 bases sitting between them. The CDR3 is 13 amino acids. The CDR3: CASGRQENTEAFF. Here the CDR3 DNA reads TGTGCCAGTGGTCGACAGGAAAACACTGAAGCTTTCTTT.

The gene calls are TRBV6-5 and TRBJ2-1, with 10 bases identical to TRBD2. CDR1 and CDR2 (germline): MNHEY, SVGAGI. V lost 6 bases, J lost 2 bases, and 4 bases stayed unmatched. The CDR3 spans 15 residues. This chain's CDR3 is CASSLAGAPYNEQFF. CDR3 nucleotide sequence: TGTGCCAGCAGCCTAGCGGGGGCACCCTACAATGAGCAGTTCTTC.